This T cell receptor beta chain derives from a study of blood T cell repertoires in COVID-19 (dated by TCRdb to the early 2020s). A note on the overall study: The collaborator samples originated in the United States, Italy and Spain and spanned the acute and convalescent phases of COVID-19. HLA class I and class II types, where available, came from metadata supplied by the sample provider rather than from assay-based typing. The prospective study material was composed of cDNA or gDNA derived from T cells, B-cell-depleted T cells, or PBMCs. The repertoires were released in a freely available public database intended as a resource for research on the immune response to SARS-CoV-2. A de-identified subject ID, COVID-19 status, age in years and sex were almost always included in the sample metadata. Deeply sampled blood TCRbeta repertoires from subjects exposed to, actively infected with, or recovered from COVID-19 were included in the dataset. Samples came from the ongoing ImmuneRACE study (first 160 participants) plus 1,254 subjects from 6 global collaborators.

TCRbeta CDR3 regions were amplified from genomic DNA using the immunoSEQ Assay, a bias-controlled multiplex PCR. The original methods were these. Nucleated cell counts per sample were estimated from amplification of reference gene primers within the assay. Sequence reads were collapsed and filtered to measure the absolute abundance of every unique TCRbeta CDR3 rearrangement. For each sample, productive Simpson clonality was calculated by taking the square root of Simpson's diversity index across productive rearrangements. TCRdb mirrors the immuneACCESS table, restricted to in-frame sequences. Some clones are absent from its copies; in checked studies, under half trace to an unresolved V gene, and the reason for the others is unknown. V and J calls plus clone size are reproduced from that table; the DNA served to infer D and trimming. In all, the sample holds about 50,000 clones, and 90% of those were seen once. The top ten clones comprise around 9.7% of the sample.

Each collaborating institution followed its own protocols to collect whole blood in K2EDTA tubes. For TCRbeta analysis, collaborators shipped samples in one of three forms: frozen whole blood, isolated PBMCs, or DNA extracted from either of those sample types. The CDR3 numbers 16 residues from cysteine through phenylalanine. The sequence is cut down to CDR3 DNA, 48 bases in frame from base 1. The germline V gene encodes CDR1 SGHVS and CDR2 FQNEAQ. From V the trimming removes 2 bases and from J it removes 9 bases, while the gene matches leave 11 bases of the junction unaccounted for. General conclusions and limits of the study: The amount of clinical and demographic metadata varied by source and participant and was provided uncurated.

With regard to this clone: The target of this receptor is not known. No per-base quality is available; no much larger clone lies one base away.

Sequenced material: peripheral blood. The clonotype was recovered from a woman older than 75 with acute or convalescent COVID-19. This receptor chain uses TRBV7-8 and TRBJ2-1; a stretch of 9 junction bases matches TRBD2. DNA sequence: TGTGCCAGCAGCTTAACGGCTAGCGGGAATAAGGGTGAGCAGTTCTTC. Translated, it gives CASSLTASGNKGEQFF.